What follows are 30 T cell receptor beta chains derived from one specimen sequenced in a study of Ad26.COV2.S vaccination and SARS-CoV-2 variants. Treatment of the sample: 15 to 20 received Ad26.COV2.S at low or high dose, single or two shots; a few received placebo; per-sample allocation not given. After the first vaccine or placebo injection, samples were drawn on day 63. TCRdb's table, derived via immunoSEQ multiplex PCR, lists solely in-frame clones and lacks some. This table holds some 410,000 clones, about nine tenths found once. The sequencing here drew on peripheral blood, taken in a trial of Ad26.COV2.S vaccine versus placebo. The source of these receptors is a person aged 18-65 years who received the Ad26.COV2.S COVID-19 vaccine or a placebo.

On this clone: At one end, the junction sequence differs from germline, possibly due to a read error. This chain uses TRBV15 with TRBJ1-2; D unclear. CDR1 and CDR2 (germline): LNHNV, YYDKDF (reference sequence). The CDR3 consists of 14 residues. The CDR3 here is CATRRGPGDYGYTF. The DNA for the CDR3 is TGTGCCACCAGAAGAGGTCCGGGCGACTATGGCTACACCTTC.

V and J are TRBV5-1 and TRBJ1-2, with D tentatively TRBD1 (5 bases). V was pared by 0 bases and J by 6 bases, with 15 bases between. From germline, CDR1 is SGHRS and CDR2 YFSETQ. The CDR3 extends over 15 amino acids. CDR3 region: CASSLDVSMGHGYTF. As DNA, the CDR3 is TGCGCCAGCAGCTTGGATGTGTCCATGGGACATGGCTACACCTTC.

The chain has TRBV7-9 and TRBJ2-7, with 9 nucleotides matching TRBD1. The CDR3 sequence is 14 residues long. CDR1 is SEHNR, CDR2 FQNEAQ, per germline (reference sequence). J was trimmed by 1 base and V by 4 bases; bases with no gene match: 2. The CDR3 DNA is TGTGCCAGCAGCTCGGGACAGGGTTCCTACGAGCAGTACTTC. Its protein is CASSSGQGSYEQYF.

The V gene is TRBV7-8, the J gene TRBJ2-3; 8 bases map to TRBD2. V was clipped by 0 bases and J by 4 bases; unmatched bases: 6. The germline V gene has CDR1 SGHVS and CDR2 FQNEAQ. The CDR3 has 16 residues. The CDR3 protein is CASSLAGLVRSDTQYF. The CDR3 DNA reads TGTGCCAGCAGCTTAGCGGGACTAGTGAGGTCAGATACGCAGTATTTT.

The genes are TRBV6-6 and TRBJ1-1, with no clear D. Germline V gene sequence: CDR1 MNHNY, CDR2 SVGAGI (reference sequence). V lost 4 bases and J 0 bases, leaving 9 bases between the germline ends. The CDR3 is 14 amino acids. The CDR3 spells CASSSRIMNTEAFF. In DNA form, the CDR3 reads TGTGCCAGCAGTTCACGGATCATGAACACTGAAGCTTTCTTT.

The chain links TRBV19 to TRBJ1-5, with D possibly matching TRBD1 (5 bases). The germline V and J ends were trimmed by 5 bases and 7 bases, with 15 bases remaining between them. Germline V gene sequence: CDR1 LNHDA, CDR2 SQIVND (reference sequence). The CDR3 has 14 residues. DNA for the CDR3: TGTGCCAGTAGTGTCTCCGGGACGCGACAGCCCCAGCATTTT. As protein: CASSVSGTRQPQHF.

This chain connects TRBV7-6 to TRBJ2-2; 9 bases map to TRBD1. V lost 4 bases to trimming and J lost 5 bases; unmatched junction nucleotides: 5. This CDR3 contains 15 residues. Germline V gene sequence: CDR1 SGHVS, CDR2 FNYEAQ. In DNA, the CDR3 is TGTGCCAGCAGCTCCGGACAGGGGAGGACCGGGGAGCTGTTTTTT. This sequence encodes CASSSGQGRTGELFF.

The rearrangement joins TRBV29-1 to TRBJ1-1; D perhaps matches TRBD1 (5 bases). The germline V gene encodes CDR1 SQVTM and CDR2 ANQGSEA. V was trimmed by 5 bases and J by 1 base, leaving 20 bases between them. The CDR3 length is 16 residues. The CDR3 is CSVHQAGRISNTEAFF. Written as DNA, the CDR3 is TGCAGCGTTCACCAGGCGGGGCGAATATCGAACACTGAAGCTTTCTTT.

The V call is TRBV7-2, the J call TRBJ2-7; the D is unclear. The germline V gene has CDR1 SGHTA and CDR2 FQGNSA. Trimming took 1 base from V and 5 from J, leaving 12 bases between them. CDR3 length: 14 amino acids. In DNA, the CDR3 is TGTGCCAGCAGCTTAGGGCGGTCGAACCACGAGCAGTACTTC. It is translated as CASSLGRSNHEQYF.

This rearrangement joins TRBV19 to TRBJ2-1, with D perhaps assigned TRBD1 or TRBD2 (6 bases each). Per the germline V gene, CDR1 is LNHDA and CDR2 is SQIVND (reference sequence). This CDR3 has 16 residues. The V gene lost 6 bases and the J gene lost 2 bases, with 17 bases spanning the gap. CDR3 sequence: CASSQGGSWPYNEQFF. CDR3 sequence (DNA): TGTGCCAGTAGCCAAGGGGGGAGTTGGCCCTACAATGAGCAGTTCTTC.

The J gene is TRBJ1-6, the V gene TRBV25-1, with 10 bases lining up with TRBD1. This CDR3 comprises 14 residues. Germline loops: CDR1 MGHDK, CDR2 SYGVNS. V lost 2 bases to trimming and J lost 10 bases; unmatched junction nucleotides: 2. The CDR3 sequence: CASSEMDRGSPLHF. The DNA for the CDR3 is TGTGCCAGCAGTGAAATGGACAGGGGGTCACCCCTCCACTTT.

This clone was found once. The chain is built from TRBV7-2 and TRBJ2-1; 13 bases are a match to TRBD2. This CDR3 has 16 amino acids. The germline V gene encodes CDR1 SGHTA and CDR2 FQGNSA. After removal of 1 base from V and 8 bases from J, the junction contained 5 bases not matched to a gene. The chain's CDR3 is CASSLGRLAGGHEQFF. The CDR3 bases are TGTGCCAGCAGCTTAGGAAGACTAGCGGGGGGTCATGAGCAGTTCTTC.

The V and J genes are TRBV7-9 and TRBJ1-1; no clear D gene. The CDR3 is 15 residues long. The V end was cut by 1 base, the J end by 5 bases, with 14 bases between. CDR1 is SEHNR, CDR2 FQNEAQ, per germline (reference sequence). Here the CDR3 DNA reads TGTGCCAGCAGCTTAGGTGGGGAGGGAAGGACTGAAGCTTTCTTT. It encodes CASSLGGEGRTEAFF.

The chain employs TRBV19 and TRBJ2-7, with 9 bases aligning to TRBD1. This CDR3 is built from 14 residues. CDR1 is LNHDA and CDR2 is SQIVND in the germline V gene (reference sequence). After removal of 5 bases from V and 6 bases from J, the junction contained 8 bases not matched to a gene. The CDR3 reads CASSLTGGSGEQYF. CDR3 DNA: TGTGCCAGTAGTCTGACAGGGGGTTCGGGCGAGCAGTACTTC.

The chain employs TRBV5-6 and TRBJ1-5, with D possibly TRBD1 on 5 matching bases. Germline values: CDR1 SGHDT, CDR2 YYEEEE. The CDR3 has 16 amino acids. Trimming pared 0 bases from V and 2 bases from J, leaving 12 bases between. Here the CDR3 DNA reads TGTGCCAGCAGCTTGGGGTTGCAGGGTGGCAATCAGCCCCAGCATTTT. Amino acids: CASSLGLQGGNQPQHF. The entire variable domain, with the rest obtained from reference TRBV5-6 and TRBJ1-5, is as follows: DAGVTQSPTHLIKTRGQQVTLRCSPKSGHDTVSWYQQALGQGPQFIFQYYEEEERQRGNFPDRFSGHQFPNYSSELNVNALLLGDSALYLCASSLGLQGGNQPQHFGDGTRLSIL.

The CDR3: CLSRGRADTEAFF. The CDR3 DNA reads as TGTCTAAGCCGGGGCAGGGCGGACACTGAAGCTTTCTTT. This rearrangement joins TRBV28 to TRBJ1-1, with TRBD1 as a possible D gene (5 bases). CDR3 size: 13 residues. Germline CDR1 is MDHEN and CDR2 is SYDVKM.

The V gene is TRBV27, the J gene TRBJ1-6, with TRBD1 identical over 7 bases. The CDR3 covers 17 residues. Germline CDR1 is MNHEY and CDR2 is SMNVEV (reference sequence). V lost 6 bases to trimming and J lost 0 bases; unmatched junction nucleotides: 8. CDR3 sequence (DNA): TGTGCCAGCAGAGGTACAGGGGTCCGCTCCTATAATTCACCCCTCCACTTT. Translating it yields CASRGTGVRSYNSPLHF.

This clone was observed a few times. This chain links TRBV27 with TRBJ1-2; TRBD1 matches at 9 bases. Germline-derived CDR1 and CDR2 are MNHEY and SMNVEV (reference sequence). The CDR3 length is 17 residues. Losses at the gene ends were 6 bases for V and 1 base for J; bases not matched to a gene: 12. The CDR3 spells CASSPGQGREYNYGYTF. The DNA of the CDR3 is TGTGCCAGCAGCCCGGGACAGGGAAGGGAGTATAACTATGGCTACACCTTC.

This rearrangement joins TRBV30 to TRBJ2-7; 14 bases are shared with TRBD2. The germline V gene encodes CDR1 GTSNPN and CDR2 SVGIG (reference sequence). The CDR3 consists of 18 residues. Trimming removed 0 bases from V and 0 bases from J; junction bases left unmatched: 7. In DNA form, the CDR3 reads TGTGCCTGGAGTGTAAGAGGACTAGCGGGGGGTCGCTCCTACGAGCAGTACTTC. Translating gives CAWSVRGLAGGRSYEQYF. The whole variable domain, filled in from reference TRBV30 and TRBJ2-7, reads SQTIHQWPATLVQPVGSPLSLECTVEGTSNPNLYWYRQAAGRGLQLLFYSVGIGQISSEVPQNLSASRPQDRQFILSSKKLLLSDSGFYLCAWSVRGLAGGRSYEQYFGPGTRLTVT.

This chain joins TRBV18 and TRBJ1-4; D not resolved. Germline assignment: CDR1 KGHSH and CDR2 LQKENI. V was shortened by 3 bases and J by 0 bases, with 8 bases between the two germline ends. The CDR3 has 15 amino acids. The CDR3 protein is CASSPYGATNEKLFF. As DNA, the CDR3 is TGTGCCAGCTCACCGTACGGGGCAACTAATGAAAAACTGTTTTTT.

This chain uses TRBV19 with TRBJ2-3, with 8 bases aligning to TRBD2. The germline V gene encodes CDR1 LNHDA and CDR2 SQIVND (reference sequence). V dropped 6 bases and J dropped 1; count of bases not matched to a gene: 3. This CDR3 has 14 residues. This CDR3 is CASSGGGRTDTQYF. The CDR3 bases are TGTGCCAGTAGCGGCGGGGGGCGCACAGATACGCAGTATTTT.

The chain recombines TRBV7-9 with TRBJ1-2, with D unclear. Germline V gene lookup returns CDR1 SEHNR and CDR2 FQNEAQ (reference sequence). CDR3 length equals 15 residues. V dropped 3 bases and J dropped 4 bases, with 15 bases sitting between them. The CDR3 loop reads CASSFGDSRSYGYTF. Written as DNA, the CDR3 is TGTGCCAGCAGCTTTGGCGATTCAAGGTCCTATGGCTACACCTTC.

The rearrangement joins TRBV4-1 to TRBJ1-2, with 11 positions matching TRBD1. CDR3 length equals 14 residues. V lost 1 base, J lost 8 bases, and 3 bases stayed unmatched. Germline CDR1 reads MGHRA; CDR2 reads YSYEKL. CDR3 bases: TGCGCCAGCAGCCAAGGCGGGACAGGGGGAGGCTACACCTTC. This encodes CASSQGGTGGGYTF.

The CDR3 protein is CASSLDLAVGYNEQFF. Written as DNA, the CDR3 is TGTGCCAGCAGCTTAGACCTAGCGGTGGGTTACAATGAGCAGTTCTTC. The genes are TRBV11-2 and TRBJ2-1; 7 bases align to TRBD2. The CDR3 is made up of 16 amino acids. V was pared by 0 bases and J by 4 bases, with 6 bases of the junction left unmatched. Germline V CDR1 and CDR2: SGHAT, FQNNGV. The whole variable domain, remainder taken from reference TRBV11-2 and TRBJ2-1, is EAGVAQSPRYKIIEKRQSVAFWCNPISGHATLYWYQQILGQGPKLLIQFQNNGVVDDSQLPKDRFSAERLKGVDSTLKIQPAKLEDSAVYLCASSLDLAVGYNEQFFGPGTRLTVL.

The table lists this clone with a few counts. CDR3 amino acids: CATHSGRGTGELFF. The CDR3 region has the DNA TGTGCCACGCATAGTGGCAGGGGGACCGGGGAGCTGTTTTTT. This rearrangement joins TRBV6-5 to TRBJ2-2; 7 bases are shared with TRBD1. Germline CDR1 reads MNHEY; CDR2 reads SVGAGI. The CDR3 sequence is 14 residues long. J lost 5 bases, V lost 10 bases, and 10 bases had no gene match.

This chain joins TRBV20-1 and TRBJ1-2; no clear D. Germline V gene lookup returns CDR1 DFQATT and CDR2 SNEGSKA (reference sequence). V lost 4 bases, J lost 9 bases, and 9 bases lay in between. This CDR3 has 10 residues. DNA for the CDR3: TGCAGTGCTACAGGCGAGAGCTACACCTTC. This translates into CSATGESYTF.

This chain links TRBV20-1 with TRBJ2-7, with 7 positions matching TRBD2. This CDR3 is 11 amino acids long. Germline lookup yields CDR1 DFQATT and CDR2 SNEGSKA (reference sequence). The J segment lost 3 bases and the V segment lost 6 bases, leaving 2 bases of the junction unmatched. In DNA, the CDR3 is TGCAGTGCGGGGGGGAACTACGAGCAGTACTTC. Amino acid sequence: CSAGGNYEQYF.

V and J are TRBV4-1 and TRBJ2-7; D is ambiguous. V lost 6 bases and J lost 2, with 17 bases in between. Looked up from germline, CDR1 is MGHRA and CDR2 is YSYEKL. CDR3 size: 15 residues. The CDR3 loop is CASSRHRRPTYEQYF. CDR3 DNA sequence: TGCGCCAGCAGTAGACACCGTCGACCTACCTACGAGCAGTACTTC.

The V call is TRBV10-3, the J call TRBJ1-4, with TRBD1 identical over 9 bases. V was clipped by 8 bases and J by 2 bases; unmatched bases: 18. CDR3 size: 19 residues. Germline V CDR1 and CDR2: ENHRY, SYGVKD. The CDR3 reads CAIAGGTGRNPATNEKLFF. As DNA, the CDR3 is TGTGCCATCGCCGGCGGGACAGGGAGGAACCCGGCGACTAATGAAAAACTGTTTTTT.

The V call is TRBV7-9, the J call TRBJ1-1; D unresolved. The CDR3 consists of 13 residues. V dropped 5 bases and J dropped 6 bases, with 13 bases sitting between them. Per germline, CDR1 SEHNR and CDR2 FQNEAQ (reference sequence). The CDR3 DNA follows: TGTGCCAGCAGCCGCTCCGGCTCCCCTGAAGCTTTCTTT. It is translated as CASSRSGSPEAFF.